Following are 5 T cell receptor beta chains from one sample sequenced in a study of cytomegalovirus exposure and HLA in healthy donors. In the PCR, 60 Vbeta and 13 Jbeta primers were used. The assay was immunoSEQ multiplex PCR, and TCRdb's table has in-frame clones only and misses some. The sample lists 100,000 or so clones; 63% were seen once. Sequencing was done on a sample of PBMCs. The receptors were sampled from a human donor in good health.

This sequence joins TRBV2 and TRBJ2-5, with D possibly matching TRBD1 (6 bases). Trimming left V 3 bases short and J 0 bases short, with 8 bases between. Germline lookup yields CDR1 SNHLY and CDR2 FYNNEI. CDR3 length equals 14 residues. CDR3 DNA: TGTGCCAGCAGTGAGGGGGCCAACCAAGAGACCCAGTACTTC. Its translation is CASSEGANQETQYF.

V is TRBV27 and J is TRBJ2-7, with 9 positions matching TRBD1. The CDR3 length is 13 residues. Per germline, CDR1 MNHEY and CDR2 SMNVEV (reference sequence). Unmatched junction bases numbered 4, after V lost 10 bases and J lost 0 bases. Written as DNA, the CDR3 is TGTGCCACCCGGGACAGGGTCTCCTACGAGCAGTACTTC. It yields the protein CATRDRVSYEQYF.

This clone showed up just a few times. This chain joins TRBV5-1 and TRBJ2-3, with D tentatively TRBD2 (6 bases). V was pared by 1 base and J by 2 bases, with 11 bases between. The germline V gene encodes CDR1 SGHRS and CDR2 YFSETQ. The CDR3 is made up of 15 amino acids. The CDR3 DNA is TGCGCCAGCAGCTTGTCCCCGGGAGACACAGATACGCAGTATTTT. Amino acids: CASSLSPGDTDTQYF. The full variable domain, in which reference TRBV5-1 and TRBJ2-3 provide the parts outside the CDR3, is KAGVTQTPRYLIKTRGQQVTLSCSPISGHRSVSWYQQTPGQGLQFLFEYFSETQRNKGNFPGRFSGRQFSNSRSEMNVSTLELGDSALYLCASSLSPGDTDTQYFGPGTRLTVL.

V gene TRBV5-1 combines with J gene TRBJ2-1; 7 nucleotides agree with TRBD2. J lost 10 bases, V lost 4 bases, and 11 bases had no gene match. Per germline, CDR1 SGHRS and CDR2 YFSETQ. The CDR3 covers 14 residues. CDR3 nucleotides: TGCGCCAGCAGCCTCTGGGCGGGAGCAGACGAGCAGTTCTTC. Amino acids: CASSLWAGADEQFF.

CDR3 residues: CASSFSRGTQYF. CDR3 DNA sequence: TGTGCCAGCAGTTTTTCCCGGGGGACCCAGTACTTC. The chain employs TRBV28 and TRBJ2-5; weak D call: TRBD2 (5 bases). Trimming took 3 bases from V and 7 from J, leaving 9 bases between them. The CDR3 runs to 12 residues. Germline V gene sequence: CDR1 MDHEN, CDR2 SYDVKM.